This entry describes one TCR beta chain. What it recognizes is unknown. A read error may explain this, as a much larger clone is one base away. The CDR3 spans 12 residues. The germline V gene encodes CDR1 WSHSY and CDR2 SAAADI. This entry comes from a study of CD8 T cells in ankylosing spondylitis. Study-level points and caveats: Disease-associated clones were CD8+ and fairly uncommon in peripheral blood.

Quantitative 5'-RACE with molecular barcodes was used to make the TCR beta libraries. A single record per CDR3 protein comes from TCRdb applying MiXCR to the 5' RACE reads. Of about 230,000 distinct CDR3 sequences listed, roughly 8% are singletons. The chain recombines TRBV10-2 with TRBJ2-3; no definite D call. This sequence originates from a female donor with ankylosing spondylitis or in good health (not recorded which). Sequencing was carried out using blood, either unsorted or a sorted T cell fraction (not recorded which). The CDR3 reads CTSSIRRDTQYF. The CDR3, as DNA: TGCACCAGCAGCATTCGTAGGGATACGCAGTATTTT.